The clone carrying this T cell receptor (beta chain) was picked up a small number of times. Antigen specificity is unknown. V gave up 5 bases and J gave up 3 bases; unmatched junction bases: 10. The CDR3 spans 16 residues. Looked up from germline, CDR1 is SGHTA and CDR2 is FQGNSA. This sample is drawn from a study of CD8 T cells in ankylosing spondylitis. Study conclusions and caveats: Disease-linked clones reportedly showed significant enrichment in matched ankylosing spondylitis synovial fluid. Apparently characteristic of ankylosing spondylitis blood was a TCR beta motif (about eight highly homologous variants).

Via MiXCR, TCRdb re-called the 5' RACE reads, giving one row per CDR3 protein. The sample includes hundreds of thousands of distinct CDR3 sequences, more than 15% of them seen just once. The sample consisted of blood, either unsorted or a sorted T cell fraction (not recorded which). The receptor's source is a male donor with ankylosing spondylitis. The chain carries TRBV7-2 and TRBJ1-1; TRBD1 aligns across 9 bases. The chain's CDR3 is CASSPRTGVMYTEAFF. In nucleotides, the CDR3 is TGTGCCAGCAGCCCCCGGACAGGGGTGATGTACACTGAAGCTTTCTTT.